Below are 25 T cell receptor beta chains sequenced from a single sample in a study of hypomethylating agent response in myelodysplastic syndrome. Measured with immunoSEQ multiplex PCR; TCRdb has only the in-frame clones, and not every one. The table lists some 2,900 clones, 82% of them singletons, with 26% in the top ten. The material was bone marrow, obtained before or after starting hypomethylating agent treatment for myelodysplastic syndrome (not recorded which). These TCRs come from a human donor with myelodysplastic syndrome.

The rearrangement joins TRBV4-3 to TRBJ1-1; TRBD1 is a possible D gene (5 bases). V dropped 0 bases and J dropped 2 bases, with 7 bases sitting between them. CDR3 length: 14 amino acids. Germline CDR1 LGHNA, CDR2 YSLEER. DNA for the CDR3: TGCGCCAGCAGCCAAGATCAGGGAAACACTGAAGCTTTCTTT. Translating it yields CASSQDQGNTEAFF.

For the CDR3, the DNA is TGTGCCAGCAGCTCCCGAGCGAGAGAGGGGGAAGGAGGCTACACCTTC. It codes for CASSSRAREGEGGYTF. The rearrangement links TRBV7-9 to TRBJ1-2, with a tentative D call TRBD1 (6 bases). Trimming left V 4 bases short and J 8 bases short, with 23 bases between. In germline, CDR1 is SEHNR, CDR2 FQNEAQ (reference sequence). The length of the CDR3 is 16 residues.

This clone occurred a few times. The rearrangement links TRBV20-1 to TRBJ1-2, with 7 bases identical to TRBD1. The CDR3 loop spans 11 amino acids. CDR1 and CDR2 from the germline V gene are DFQATT and SNEGSKA (reference sequence). The V segment lost 7 bases and the J segment 10 bases; nucleotides outside the gene matches: 9. The CDR3 nucleotides are TGCAGTGGGGGACAGTCGGGGGACTACACCTTC. Translating gives CSGGQSGDYTF.

The rearrangement joins TRBV7-6 to TRBJ2-7; no clear D gene. The CDR3 totals 14 residues. Germline V CDR1 and CDR2: SGHVS, FNYEAQ. The V and J ends lost 1 base and 3 bases respectively, with 10 bases between them. DNA for the CDR3: TGTGCCAGCAGCTTAGGGCAGATCCACTACGAGCAGTACTTC. Protein sequence: CASSLGQIHYEQYF. Full variable domain (remainder filled in from reference TRBV7-6 and TRBJ2-7): GAGVSQSPRYKVTKRGQDVALRCDPISGHVSLYWYRQALGQGPEFLTYFNYEAQQDKSGLPNDRFSAERPEGSISTLTIQRTEQRDSAMYRCASSLGQIHYEQYFGPGTRLTVT.

This clone was counted once. The CDR3 coding sequence is TGTGCCAGCAGCTCAGACAGGGGGCGCACAGATACGCAGTATTTT. Translating gives CASSSDRGRTDTQYF. The chain combines TRBV5-6 with TRBJ2-3, with TRBD1 matching over 10 bases. Germline trimming cut 3 bases from V and 1 base from J; bases unmatched to any gene: 2. Germline CDR1 and CDR2: SGHDT and YYEEEE. This CDR3 comprises 15 residues.

The V gene is TRBV29-1, the J gene TRBJ2-5; the D is unclear. The DNA matches TRBJ2-7 better at its end, which makes the J call doubtful. CDR1 is SQVTM, CDR2 ANQGSEA, per germline. The CDR3 spans 13 residues. CDR3 region: CSVSVRSSYEQYF. The CDR3 DNA reads as TGCAGCGTTAGCGTCCGATCCTCCTACGAGCAGTACTTC.

V and J are TRBV6-6 and TRBJ1-2; 8 bases are shared with TRBD1. From germline, CDR1 is MNHNY and CDR2 SVGAGI (reference sequence). CDR3 length: 15 residues. Trimming removed 6 bases from V and 1 base from J; junction bases left unmatched: 7. In DNA form, the CDR3 reads TGTGCCAGCAGGCCCACAGGGGGGATTAACTATGGCTACACCTTC. It translates to CASRPTGGINYGYTF.

The J gene is TRBJ1-2, the V gene TRBV11-2, with no clear D. CDR1 is SGHAT and CDR2 is FQNNGV in the germline V gene. The V gene lost 5 bases and the J gene lost 4 bases, with 14 bases spanning the gap. The CDR3 has 14 amino acids. The CDR3 spells CASSPSRKTYGYTF. CDR3 coding DNA: TGTGCCAGCAGCCCAAGCAGAAAGACCTATGGCTACACCTTC.

Comments on this clone: The junction departs from germline at one end; a sequencing error may be responsible. The chain has TRBV7-2 and TRBJ2-3; D might be TRBD1 (6 bases). CDR3 size: 14 residues. Germline V CDR1 and CDR2: SGHTA, FQGNSA. The CDR3: CASSQAGDTDTQYF. The CDR3 DNA follows: TGCGCCAGCAGCCAAGCAGGGGACACAGATACGCAGTATTTT. Looking up the rest from reference TRBV7-2 and TRBJ2-3 gives the full variable domain: GAGVSQSPSNKVTEKGKDVELRCDPISGHTALYWYRQSLGQGLEFLIYFQGNSAPDKSGLPSDRFSAERTGGSVSTLTIQRTQQEDSAVYLCASSQAGDTDTQYFGPGTRLTVL.

The rearrangement uses TRBV15 and TRBJ1-4, with 7 bases aligning to TRBD1. The CDR3 extends over 16 amino acids. Germline-derived CDR1 and CDR2 are LNHNV and YYDKDF (reference sequence). Trimming at V came to 1 base and at J to 7 bases, leaving 9 bases not matched to a gene. This chain's CDR3 is CATSRARGGSGEKLFF. In DNA form, the CDR3 reads TGTGCCACCAGCAGAGCCAGGGGGGGGAGTGGTGAAAAACTGTTTTTT.

In this sample, this clone turned up a few times. V gene TRBV7-9 combines with J gene TRBJ1-4, with 8 nucleotides matching TRBD1. Germline V gives CDR1 SEHNR, CDR2 FQNEAQ (reference sequence). This CDR3 region has 15 residues. The V and J ends lost 5 bases and 4 bases, in that order; junction bases with no gene match: 6. The CDR3 DNA reads TGTGCCAGCAGCCCCGGACAGGGCTTTAATGAAAAACTGTTTTTT. This translates into CASSPGQGFNEKLFF.

This chain connects TRBV2 to TRBJ2-3, with 10 bases that match TRBD2. CDR1 and CDR2 from the germline V gene are SNHLY and FYNNEI. V lost 4 bases and J lost 4; bases outside the gene matches: 8. CDR3 length equals 16 residues. CDR3: CASSVLAGGYADTQYF. The DNA for the CDR3 is TGTGCCAGCAGTGTATTAGCGGGGGGATACGCAGATACGCAGTATTTT.

The V and J genes are TRBV10-3 and TRBJ2-3, with unresolved D. Trimming took 0 bases from V and 4 from J, leaving 8 bases between them. Germline lookup yields CDR1 ENHRY and CDR2 SYGVKD. This CDR3 region has 14 residues. This chain's CDR3 is CAISESGKSDTQYF. In DNA form, the CDR3 reads TGTGCCATCAGTGAGTCAGGGAAATCAGATACGCAGTATTTT.

The genes are TRBV18 and TRBJ2-5; no clear D gene. V gave up 3 bases and J gave up 1 base, with 6 bases separating them. The germline gives CDR1 KGHSH, CDR2 LQKENI. This CDR3 is built from 13 residues. The CDR3 is CASSPSSQETQYF. DNA of the CDR3: TGTGCCAGCTCACCTAGCAGCCAAGAGACCCAGTACTTC.

This clone is medium-sized. The V call is TRBV27, the J call TRBJ1-2; maybe TRBD1 (6 bases). Trimming took 5 bases from V and 4 from J, leaving 17 bases between them. CDR3 size: 15 residues. Germline values: CDR1 MNHEY, CDR2 SMNVEV (reference sequence). CDR3 DNA sequence: TGTGCCAGCAGTAACTCGGGGACAAACCTCTATGGCTACACCTTC. Amino acids: CASSNSGTNLYGYTF.

J is TRBJ1-5 and V is TRBV10-2, with a weak D call TRBD1 (6 bases). Between the trimmed V and J ends, which lost 6 bases and 5 bases, there was a span of 14 bases. The CDR3 sequence is 14 residues long. Germline V gene data show CDR1 as WSHSY and CDR2 as SAAADI. Here the CDR3 reads CASRGGEGYQPQHF. The CDR3 region has the DNA TGCGCCAGCAGAGGGGGTGAGGGGTATCAGCCCCAGCATTTT.

The J gene is TRBJ2-2, the V gene TRBV7-2, with TRBD2 matching over 8 bases. With 5 bases clipped from V and 4 bases from J, the junction kept 6 bases outside the gene matches. The CDR3 runs 15 residues. Germline V gene lookup returns CDR1 SGHTA and CDR2 FQGNSA. CDR3 region: CASSPGGQGTGELFF. The CDR3 bases are TGTGCCAGCAGCCCGGGGGGGCAAGGCACCGGGGAGCTGTTTTTT.

J is TRBJ2-5 and V is TRBV11-2, with 9 bases fitting TRBD2. V was pared by 1 base and J by 4 bases, with 7 bases of the junction left unmatched. CDR1 SGHAT and CDR2 FQNNGV come from the germline V gene. The CDR3 sequence is 16 residues long. The CDR3 bases are TGTGCCAGCAGCTTAGTGGGGCGGGGGGGCCCAGAGACCCAGTACTTC. Its protein is CASSLVGRGGPETQYF.

The J gene is TRBJ2-7, the V gene TRBV19; no definite D call. The germline V gene has CDR1 LNHDA and CDR2 SQIVND (reference sequence). This CDR3 has 13 amino acids. V was shortened by 5 bases and J by 4 bases, with 12 bases between the two germline ends. The CDR3 reads CASSSQEQYEQYF. CDR3 coding DNA: TGTGCCAGTAGTTCTCAAGAACAATACGAGCAGTACTTC.

The rearrangement joins TRBV4-3 to TRBJ1-1, with D hard to call. Germline values: CDR1 LGHNA, CDR2 YSLEER. The V end was cut by 7 bases, the J end by 3 bases, with 6 bases between. The CDR3 has 11 amino acids. The CDR3 DNA sequence: TGCGCCAGCACCTCTTACACTGAAGCTTTCTTT. Translated: CASTSYTEAFF.

V is TRBV5-4 and J is TRBJ2-3; TRBD2 matches at 8 bases. J was trimmed by 4 bases and V by 4 bases; bases with no gene match: 11. The germline V gene encodes CDR1 SGHNT and CDR2 YYREEE (reference sequence). This CDR3 is 16 amino acids long. CDR3 sequence: CASSRIGGGFPDTQYF. CDR3 coding DNA: TGTGCCAGCAGCCGGATCGGCGGGGGGTTCCCAGATACGCAGTATTTT. Full variable domain (rest looked up from reference TRBV5-4 and TRBJ2-3): ETGVTQSPTHLIKTRGQQVTLRCSSQSGHNTVSWYQQALGQGPQFIFQYYREEENGRGNFPPRFSGLQFPNYSSELNVNALELDDSALYLCASSRIGGGFPDTQYFGPGTRLTVL.

This chain's CDR3 is CASSSGGYLNYGYTF. CDR3 in DNA: TGTGCCAGTAGTAGTGGGGGTTACCTTAACTATGGCTACACCTTC. This chain connects TRBV19 to TRBJ1-2; possible D gene TRBD1, 5 bases. Germline V gene lookup returns CDR1 LNHDA and CDR2 SQIVND (reference sequence). This CDR3 region has 15 residues. V was cut by 4 bases and J by 1 base, with 13 bases left in between. Drawing the rest from reference TRBV19 and TRBJ1-2, the complete variable domain is DGGITQSPKYLFRKEGQNVTLSCEQNLNHDAMYWYRQDPGQGLRLIYYSQIVNDFQKGDIAEGYSVSREKKESFPLTVTSAQKNPTAFYLCASSSGGYLNYGYTFGSGTRLTVV.

V usage is TRBV18 and J usage is TRBJ2-5; D gene ambiguous. CDR1 is KGHSH, CDR2 LQKENI, per germline. V lost 0 bases, J lost 1 base, and 6 bases lay in between. This CDR3 has 14 residues. The CDR3 DNA reads TGTGCCAGCTCACCACCCTCCTTCCAAGAGACCCAGTACTTC. This encodes CASSPPSFQETQYF.

The chain combines TRBV5-8 with TRBJ2-3; perhaps TRBD2 as D (6 bases). Germline V lookup: CDR1 SGHTS, CDR2 YDEGEE. This CDR3 spans 16 amino acids. The V gene lost 3 bases and the J gene lost 2 bases, with 16 bases spanning the gap. CDR3 protein: CASSSDYPHYTDTQYF. The CDR3 nucleotides read TGTGCCAGCAGCTCGGACTATCCCCACTACACAGATACGCAGTATTTT.

This clone was detected once. The rearrangement uses TRBV7-2 and TRBJ2-5; D ambiguous. The J call may not be correct, given that the DNA end is closer to TRBJ2-7. The length of the CDR3 is 12 residues. The germline gives CDR1 SGHTA, CDR2 FQGNSA. CDR3 in amino acids: CASSKGTYEQYF. Here the CDR3 DNA reads TGTGCCAGCAGCAAGGGAACCTACGAGCAGTACTTC.